These 2 T cell receptor beta chains were sequenced from one sample in a study of OX40 agonist ivuxolimab in advanced cancers. Data came from immunoSEQ multiplex PCR; TCRdb stores just in-frame clones and leaves some out. Here the sample spans about 60,000 clones, over 80% being singletons. Sequencing used CD4+ or CD8+ T cells sorted from blood, obtained in a trial of the OX40 agonist ivuxolimab. Source of these receptors: an adult with an advanced solid tumor such as melanoma, head and neck, liver or kidney cancer.

This clone was seen once. V and J are TRBV6-1 and TRBJ2-1; TRBD2 is a possible D gene (5 bases). The V end was cut by 4 bases, the J end by 3 bases, with 13 bases between. The CDR3 is 15 amino acids. CDR1 is MNHNS and CDR2 is SASEGT in the germline V gene. CDR3 region: CASSGGASDYNEQFF. The DNA for the CDR3 is TGTGCCAGCAGTGGGGGAGCCTCCGACTACAATGAGCAGTTCTTC.

V gene TRBV29-1 combines with J gene TRBJ2-5; TRBD1 matches 9 bases. From germline, CDR1 is SQVTM and CDR2 ANQGSEA. V shed 5 bases, J shed 3 bases, and the junction held 7 bases outside the gene matches. The CDR3 is 14 amino acids. The CDR3 protein is CSVSGQGGKETQYF. The CDR3 bases are TGCAGCGTTTCGGGACAGGGCGGAAAAGAGACCCAGTACTTC.